Presented here are 23 T cell receptor beta chains from one specimen sequenced in a study of T cells in Graves' hyperthyroidism and ophthalmopathy. The CDR3 regions of TCR beta were amplified from RNA transcripts. First-round RT-PCR targeting the TCR CDR3 was performed with the HTBI primer set. From the multiplex PCR reads, TCRdb called clonotypes with MiXCR, one entry per CDR3 protein. Of some 490,000 distinct CDR3 sequences listed, 22% are singletons. Specimen: blood. These receptors originate from a woman between 65 and 79 years old with Graves' ophthalmopathy.

This clonotype was detected ten times or more. V gene TRBV6-1 combines with J gene TRBJ2-7; perhaps TRBD1 as D (8 bases). Between the trimmed V and J ends, which lost 7 bases and 2 bases, there was a span of 18 bases. Germline V gene lookup returns CDR1 MNHNS and CDR2 SASEGT. The CDR3 contains 15 residues. In DNA, the CDR3 is TGTGCCAGCAACAACAGGGGGGGTTTGGCCTACGAGCAGTACTTC. It encodes CASNNRGGLAYEQYF.

This clonotype was recorded many times. CDR3 DNA: TGTGCCAGCAGCCCTTCGACAATCCTGAACACTGAAGCTTTCTTT. Translated: CASSPSTILNTEAFF. The chain employs TRBV5-5 and TRBJ1-1; no firm D call. The V gene's germline CDR1 is SGHKS and CDR2 YYEKEE (reference sequence). V lost 4 bases and J 0 bases, leaving 13 bases between the germline ends. This CDR3 has 15 amino acids.

The CDR3 bases are TGTGCCAGCAGTAGCCCGGGAGGGTTGGACACCATATATTTT. Encoded protein: CASSSPGGLDTIYF. This chain joins TRBV13 and TRBJ1-3; D gene unclear. The CDR3 runs to 14 residues. Germline CDR1 reads PRHDT; CDR2 reads FYEKMQ (reference sequence). Trimming stripped 6 bases from V and 8 bases from J, with 17 bases between.

V gene TRBV6-5 combines with J gene TRBJ2-1; the D gene is possibly TRBD2 (5 bases). Trimming stripped 2 bases from V and 0 bases from J, with 11 bases between. The V gene's germline CDR1 is MNHEY and CDR2 SVGAGI. The CDR3 totals 16 residues. CDR3 residues: CASSYPGGSSYNEQFF. The CDR3 DNA reads TGTGCCAGCAGTTACCCCGGTGGGAGCTCCTACAATGAGCAGTTCTTC.

The sample holds a few counts of this clonotype. The chain links TRBV6-1 to TRBJ1-2, with a weak D call TRBD1 (5 bases). The V and J ends lost 7 bases and 7 bases respectively, with 13 bases between them. The CDR3 extends over 12 amino acids. Germline V lookup: CDR1 MNHNS, CDR2 SASEGT. CDR3 amino acids: CASMGGLGGYTF. As DNA, the CDR3 is TGTGCCAGCATGGGGGGGTTAGGTGGCTACACCTTC.

Note on this clonotype: One end of the junction fails to match germline, which may point to a read error. The genes are TRBV2 and TRBJ1-1; D is ambiguous. Germline loops: CDR1 SNHLY, CDR2 FYNNEI. The CDR3 contains 12 residues. The CDR3 DNA reads TGTGCCAGCAGTGAAGCGGGCAGATTGGCTCTCTTT. Encoded protein: CASSEAGRLALF.

The chain carries TRBV7-3 and TRBJ1-1; tentative D call: TRBD1 (5 bases). CDR1 is SGHTA and CDR2 is FQGTGA in the germline V gene. The CDR3 contains 18 residues. V was pared by 5 bases and J by 2 bases, with 24 bases between. The CDR3 nucleotides are TGTGCCAGCAGCCAAATAAAGGTCGAGGGGAATTTTAACACTGAAGCTTTCTTT. This encodes CASSQIKVEGNFNTEAFF. The variable domain in full, completed from reference TRBV7-3 and TRBJ1-1, reads GAGVSQTPSNKVTEKGKYVELRCDPISGHTALYWYRQSLGQGPEFLIYFQGTGAADDSGLPNDRFFAVRPEGSVSTLKIQRTERGDSAVYLCASSQIKVEGNFNTEAFFGQGTRLTVV.

CDR3 loop: CASRKGTVTYGYTF. In nucleotides, the CDR3 is TGTGCCAGCAGGAAGGGGACAGTAACCTATGGCTACACCTTC. The chain joins TRBV6-2 or TRBV6-3 to TRBJ1-2, with 7 positions matching TRBD1. This CDR3 has 14 residues. The V and J ends lost 6 bases and 4 bases, in that order; junction bases with no gene match: 8. Per germline, CDR1 MNHEY and CDR2 SVGEGT.

Only a few counts were recorded for this clonotype. The chain uses TRBV7-2 and TRBJ2-1; 9 positions agree with TRBD2. The germline V gene encodes CDR1 SGHTA and CDR2 FQGNSA. The V and J ends lost 1 base and 8 bases, in that order; junction bases with no gene match: 9. The CDR3 contains 16 residues. In DNA, the CDR3 is TGTGCCAGCAGCTTAGTAGGGGCGGGAGGGAAATATGAGCAGTTCTTC. Translating it yields CASSLVGAGGKYEQFF.

This clonotype came up many times. This sequence joins TRBV7-2 and TRBJ1-1; no clear D. The length of the CDR3 is 12 residues. Germline V gene data show CDR1 as SGHTA and CDR2 as FQGNSA. Trimming took 1 base from V and 7 from J, leaving 7 bases between them. CDR3 nucleotide sequence: TGTGCCAGCAGCTTAGGGGTGTTTGAAGCTTTCTTT. This codes for CASSLGVFEAFF.

The sample holds a few counts of this clonotype. This chain connects TRBV7-6 to TRBJ1-5, with 7 bases identical to TRBD1. Germline lookup yields CDR1 SGHVS and CDR2 FNYEAQ. The CDR3 is made up of 14 amino acids. J lost 7 bases, V lost 5 bases, and 8 bases had no gene match. DNA for the CDR3: TGTGCCAGCAGCGCGTCGACAGGGTGGCAGCCCCAGCATTTT. The encoded protein is CASSASTGWQPQHF.

Note on this clonotype: Just one base apart from a much larger clone, this may be a read error. The CDR3, as DNA: TGTGCCAGCAGTCCTATTAGCGGTTTGACCTACGAGCGGTACTTC. Translating it yields CASSPISGLTYERYF. J is TRBJ2-7 and V is TRBV28; tentatively, D is TRBD2 (6 bases). The CDR3 consists of 15 residues. Germline values: CDR1 MDHEN, CDR2 SYDVKM.

This clonotype was observed many times. The chain is built from TRBV20-1 and TRBJ1-5, with D perhaps TRBD1 (5 bases). This CDR3 comprises 14 residues. Germline CDR1 is DFQATT and CDR2 is SNEGSKA (reference sequence). V gave up 6 bases and J gave up 0 bases, with 12 bases separating them. The CDR3 DNA is TGCAGTGCAACCGGACATTATAGCAATCAGCCCCAGCATTTT. Its translation is CSATGHYSNQPQHF.

About this clonotype itself: A read error may be the cause here, since a much bigger clone is one base away. The chain joins TRBV11-2 to TRBJ2-4; D is perhaps TRBD2 (5 bases). This CDR3 has 15 amino acids. Per germline, CDR1 SGHAT and CDR2 FQNNGV. In nucleotides, the CDR3 is TGTGCCAGCAGCTTGACTGACCTAGCCAAAAACACTCAGTACTTC. Encoded protein: CASSLTDLAKNTQYF. The entire variable domain, with the rest obtained from reference TRBV11-2 and TRBJ2-4, is as follows: EAGVAQSPRYKIIEKRQSVAFWCNPISGHATLYWYQQILGQGPKLLIQFQNNGVVDDSQLPKDRFSAERLKGVDSTLKIQPAKLEDSAVYLCASSLTDLAKNTQYFGAGTRLSVL.

This clonotype was observed a few times. The chain couples TRBV7-8 to TRBJ2-7; tentative D call: TRBD1 (5 bases). Germline V gives CDR1 SGHVS, CDR2 FQNEAQ. The CDR3 spans 13 residues. Deletions cut 3 bases from V and 3 bases from J, with 9 bases between. The CDR3 protein is CASSLGQNYEQYF. For the CDR3, the DNA is TGTGCCAGCAGCTTGGGGCAGAACTACGAGCAGTACTTC.

This clonotype appeared a few times. This rearrangement joins TRBV6-2 or TRBV6-3 to TRBJ2-1, with D maybe TRBD2 (5 bases). Trimming left V 8 bases short and J 7 bases short, with 18 bases between. CDR1 and CDR2 from the germline V gene are MNHEY and SVGEGT. The CDR3 has 14 residues. For the CDR3, the DNA is TGTGCCAGCTCCGGGGTTGGCCGGGGTAATGAGCAGTTCTTC. Translating gives CASSGVGRGNEQFF.

In regard to this clonotype: An end of the junction differs from the germline gene, which may be a read error. V is TRBV7-2 and J is TRBJ2-5; no reliable D call. The length of the CDR3 is 11 residues. Germline loops: CDR1 SGHTA, CDR2 FQGNSA. For the CDR3, the DNA is TGTGCCAGCAGCTTTGAAGAGGCCCAGTACTTC. The encoded protein is CASSFEEAQYF.

This chain uses TRBV5-1 with TRBJ2-7; D perhaps matches TRBD1 (5 bases). The CDR3 sequence is 16 residues long. Between the trimmed V and J ends, which lost 0 bases and 2 bases, there was a span of 15 bases. Germline CDR1 reads SGHRS; CDR2 reads YFSETQ. DNA for the CDR3: TGCGCCAGCAGCTTGGGGTTTGGGCAGGGCGCCTACGAGCAGTACTTC. This codes for CASSLGFGQGAYEQYF.

This chain joins TRBV28 and TRBJ1-3, with D hard to call. V lost 8 bases and J lost 0, with 11 bases in between. This CDR3 is built from 14 residues. Germline V gene lookup returns CDR1 MDHEN and CDR2 SYDVKM. CDR3 DNA: TGTGCCAGCCGCCGACGGAGCTCTGGAAACACCATATATTTT. It is translated as CASRRRSSGNTIYF.

In this sample, this clonotype turned up a few times. The rearrangement uses TRBV20-1 and TRBJ1-1; D call uncertain. V lost 3 bases and J lost 0, with 11 bases in between. This CDR3 contains 14 residues. Germline-derived CDR1 and CDR2 are DFQATT and SNEGSKA (reference sequence). In DNA, the CDR3 is TGCAGTGCTAGGGGCAACAGACTGAACACTGAAGCTTTCTTT. Its translation: CSARGNRLNTEAFF.

This chain links TRBV5-1 with TRBJ2-1; 7 bases are shared with TRBD2. CDR1 and CDR2 (germline): SGHRS, YFSETQ. V lost 5 bases, J lost 4 bases, and 6 bases stayed unmatched. CDR3 length: 14 amino acids. The CDR3 region has the DNA TGCGCCAGCAGAACTAGCGCGGGATACAATGAGCAGTTCTTC. Amino acids: CASRTSAGYNEQFF. Complete variable domain (other parts from reference TRBV5-1 and TRBJ2-1): KAGVTQTPRYLIKTRGQQVTLSCSPISGHRSVSWYQQTPGQGLQFLFEYFSETQRNKGNFPGRFSGRQFSNSRSEMNVSTLELGDSALYLCASRTSAGYNEQFFGPGTRLTVL.

The chain uses TRBV4-2 and TRBJ1-4; D gene unclear. Trimming shortened V by 1 base and J by 4 bases, and 10 bases separated the two germline ends. The CDR3 runs to 15 residues. Germline CDR1 LGHNA, CDR2 YNFKEQ. The CDR3 nucleotides read TGTGCCAGCAGCCAAGGAACCAGCCTTAATGAAAAACTGTTTTTT. This gives the protein CASSQGTSLNEKLFF.

This clonotype was recorded at least ten times. The chain combines TRBV12-3 or TRBV12-4 with TRBJ1-2; the match to TRBD1 covers 7 bases. The CDR3 is 13 amino acids. V shed 6 bases, J shed 2 bases, and the junction held 3 bases outside the gene matches. This chain's CDR3 is CASSSTGNYGYTF. DNA of the CDR3: TGTGCCAGCAGCTCGACAGGGAACTATGGCTACACCTTC.